These 22 T cell receptor beta chains came from one sample sequenced in a study of blood T cell repertoires in COVID-19. Using immunoSEQ multiplex PCR, the repertoire was profiled, and TCRdb retains in-frame clones only, with some absent. Among approximately 170,000 clones listed, approximately 74% were seen once. The sample consisted of peripheral blood. These receptors were obtained from an elderly woman with acute or convalescent COVID-19.

This chain connects TRBV4-1 to TRBJ2-5; 10 positions match TRBD1. The CDR3 is 14 amino acids. V was pared by 2 bases and J by 5 bases, with 2 bases of the junction left unmatched. Looked up from germline, CDR1 is MGHRA and CDR2 is YSYEKL. The CDR3 coding sequence is TGCGCCAGCAGCCAATCGGGACAGGGGGAGACCCAGTACTTC. This sequence encodes CASSQSGQGETQYF.

J is TRBJ2-1 and V is TRBV11-2; 8 bases are shared with TRBD2. Trimming removed 1 base from V and 0 bases from J; junction bases left unmatched: 8. The length of the CDR3 is 18 residues. Per the germline V gene, CDR1 is SGHAT and CDR2 is FQNNGV. The CDR3 spells CASSLGSGSSSSYNEQFF. As DNA, the CDR3 is TGTGCCAGCAGCTTAGGAAGCGGGAGTAGTAGCTCCTACAATGAGCAGTTCTTC.

V is TRBV25-1 and J is TRBJ1-4; the match to TRBD1 covers 11 bases. J gave up 10 bases and V 5 bases, and 6 bases lay outside the gene matches. From germline, CDR1 is MGHDK and CDR2 SYGVNS. The CDR3 has 14 amino acids. CDR3 sequence: CASSTTGTGGKLFF. CDR3 nucleotide sequence: TGTGCCAGCAGTACAACCGGGACAGGGGGAAAACTGTTTTTT.

The chain couples TRBV6-5 to TRBJ1-4; no reliable D call. The germline CDR1 and CDR2 sequences are MNHEY and SVGAGI. The CDR3 spans 14 residues. V was trimmed by 6 bases and J by 3 bases, leaving 11 bases between them. CDR3 region: CASSQVRSNEKLFF. CDR3 bases: TGTGCCAGCAGCCAGGTTCGATCTAATGAAAAACTGTTTTTT.

V and J are TRBV5-1 and TRBJ2-1; 10 bases are shared with TRBD2. Germline values: CDR1 SGHRS, CDR2 YFSETQ. With V trimmed by 5 bases and J by 4 bases, 6 bases remained unmatched. The CDR3 is 15 residues long. CDR3 nucleotides: TGCGCCAGCAGATCAGCGGGAGGGGAATACAATGAGCAGTTCTTC. Protein: CASRSAGGEYNEQFF.

The chain is built from TRBV7-2 and TRBJ2-7; D perhaps matches TRBD2 (5 bases). Germline CDR1 SGHTA, CDR2 FQGNSA. The V gene lost 3 bases and the J gene lost 5 bases, with 20 bases spanning the gap. The length of the CDR3 is 16 residues. CDR3 DNA sequence: TGTGCCAGCAGCTTTGGGGTTGGCGGGTTGGCAAACGAGCAGTACTTC. Its translation is CASSFGVGGLANEQYF.

The CDR3 nucleotides are TGCAGTGCTAGGAGGGAGACCCAGTACTTC. The encoded protein is CSARRETQYF. The chain carries TRBV20-1 and TRBJ2-5; the D is unclear. Between the trimmed V and J ends, which lost 3 bases and 5 bases, there was a span of 4 bases. This CDR3 has 10 amino acids. Germline V gives CDR1 DFQATT, CDR2 SNEGSKA (reference sequence).

This clone was found a few times. The chain joins TRBV27 to TRBJ2-1; possibly TRBD1 for D (6 bases). Germline V CDR1 and CDR2: MNHEY, SMNVEV (reference sequence). Trimming left V 4 bases short and J 0 bases short, with 16 bases between. This CDR3 spans 17 amino acids. In DNA, the CDR3 is TGTGCCAGCAGTTCGTGGCAGGGGCCCAGCTCCTACAATGAGCAGTTCTTC. Protein: CASSSWQGPSSYNEQFF.

The V and J genes are TRBV2 and TRBJ1-6; 9 nucleotides match TRBD1. V lost 6 bases and J lost 10; bases outside the gene matches: 10. The germline V gene encodes CDR1 SNHLY and CDR2 FYNNEI. The CDR3 runs to 15 residues. The CDR3 is CASRREQGAWSPLHF. The CDR3, as DNA: TGTGCCAGCAGGAGGGAACAGGGGGCTTGGTCACCCCTCCACTTT.

The gene calls are TRBV16 and TRBJ1-6; D unresolved. Looked up from germline, CDR1 is KGHSY and CDR2 is FQNENV. The CDR3 loop spans 15 amino acids. V was clipped by 1 base and J by 10 bases, with 14 bases between them. CDR3 amino acids: CASSQWADFGSPLHF. CDR3 DNA: TGTGCCAGCAGCCAATGGGCCGATTTTGGGTCACCCCTCCACTTT.

The rearrangement links TRBV7-9 to TRBJ1-1; TRBD1 matches at 7 bases. This CDR3 contains 15 residues. The trim removed 3 bases at V and 3 bases at J, leaving 7 bases unmatched. The germline V gene has CDR1 SEHNR and CDR2 FQNEAQ (reference sequence). CDR3 DNA sequence: TGTGCCAGCAGCTTGAGAGGGGGCGCCGACACTGAAGCTTTCTTT. Its translation is CASSLRGGADTEAFF.

The chain employs TRBV12-1 and TRBJ2-1; the D call in the table, TRBD2, was not verified against the DNA. TRBV12-1 has pseudogene status. The CDR3 length is 16 residues. The CDR3 DNA is TGTGCCAGCAGCTTTCGGTCTAGCGGACGGTACAATGAGCAGTTCTTC. It yields the protein CASSFRSSGRYNEQFF.

CDR3 coding DNA: TGTGCCAGCAGTTTAGGTGGGAGAGGGGGTACCGGGGAGCTGTTTTTT. Protein product: CASSLGGRGGTGELFF. The V and J genes are TRBV28 and TRBJ2-2; TRBD1 is a possible D gene (6 bases). V was cut by 2 bases and J by 5 bases, with 15 bases left in between. This CDR3 spans 16 amino acids. Germline CDR1 and CDR2: MDHEN and SYDVKM.

The chain uses TRBV5-1 and TRBJ1-5, with TRBD1 as a possible D gene (5 bases). Trimming removed 4 bases from V and 4 bases from J, with 12 bases in between. The germline V gene has CDR1 SGHRS and CDR2 YFSETQ. CDR3 size: 14 residues. The DNA of the CDR3 is TGCGCCAGCAGCCTGGGACTTCCAAATCAGCCCCAGCATTTT. Its protein product is CASSLGLPNQPQHF.

The gene calls are TRBV29-1 and TRBJ1-3, with 8 bases matching TRBD1. Germline assignment: CDR1 SQVTM and CDR2 ANQGSEA. V was pared by 5 bases and J by 1 base, with 4 bases of the junction left unmatched. The CDR3 contains 14 residues. The CDR3 coding sequence is TGCAGCGTTTCGGACAGGGCGTCTGGAAACACCATATATTTT. Translated: CSVSDRASGNTIYF.

The V call is TRBV6-1, the J call TRBJ1-2; D is perhaps TRBD1 (5 bases). Trimming stripped 0 bases from V and 8 bases from J, with 13 bases between. The CDR3 length is 14 residues. Germline V gene sequence: CDR1 MNHNS, CDR2 SASEGT. Written as DNA, the CDR3 is TGTGCCAGCAGTGAAGCGCGGAGGGGAAGCGGCTACACCTTC. This codes for CASSEARRGSGYTF.

This clone was picked up one time. This chain connects TRBV6-5 to TRBJ2-2, with TRBD1 identical over 11 bases. There are 15 residues in the CDR3. Germline CDR1 reads MNHEY; CDR2 reads SVGAGI. V shed 10 bases and J 3 bases; nucleotides not matched to a gene: 7. CDR3 in DNA: TGTGCCAACTCCATGGGACAGGGGGACACCGGGGAGCTGTTTTTT. It is translated as CANSMGQGDTGELFF.

The chain couples TRBV28 to TRBJ1-5, with D maybe TRBD1 (5 bases). CDR3 length equals 15 residues. Germline CDR1 reads MDHEN; CDR2 reads SYDVKM. V lost 4 bases to trimming and J lost 3 bases, with 13 bases between them. CDR3 amino acids: CASSSPSGLNQPQHF. The DNA for the CDR3 is TGTGCCAGCAGTTCCCCCTCAGGGCTCAATCAGCCCCAGCATTTT. The full variable domain, rest sourced from reference TRBV28 and TRBJ1-5, is DVKVTQSSRYLVKRTGEKVFLECVQDMDHENMFWYRQDPGLGLRLIYFSYDVKMKEKGDIPEGYSVSREKKERFSLILESASTNQTSMYLCASSSPSGLNQPQHFGDGTRLSIL.

The table lists this clone with a few counts. J is TRBJ1-1 and V is TRBV5-1, with D perhaps matching TRBD1 (6 bases). Germline CDR1 is SGHRS and CDR2 is YFSETQ. Trimming left V 0 bases short and J 1 base short, with 7 bases between. This CDR3 spans 14 amino acids. CDR3 in DNA: TGCGCCAGCAGCTTGGCAGGGGCGAACACTGAAGCTTTCTTT. Amino acids: CASSLAGANTEAFF. Combining the CDR3 with reference TRBV5-1 and TRBJ1-1 gives the whole variable domain KAGVTQTPRYLIKTRGQQVTLSCSPISGHRSVSWYQQTPGQGLQFLFEYFSETQRNKGNFPGRFSGRQFSNSRSEMNVSTLELGDSALYLCASSLAGANTEAFFGQGTRLTVV.

This chain connects TRBV28 to TRBJ1-5; no firm D call. The CDR3 contains 17 residues. V was pared by 6 bases and J by 0 bases, with 18 bases between. Germline V gives CDR1 MDHEN, CDR2 SYDVKM. CDR3 nucleotides: TGTGCCAGCAGACGGACTTACCGGGCGAATAGCAATCAGCCCCAGCATTTT. This translates into CASRRTYRANSNQPQHF.

The chain recombines TRBV7-2 with TRBJ1-1; D not resolved. CDR3 length equals 13 residues. Per the germline V gene, CDR1 is SGHTA and CDR2 is FQGNSA. V shed 6 bases and J shed 4 bases, with 12 bases lying between them. CDR3 sequence (DNA): TGTGCCAGCAGTCGCGGGATGGGCACTGAAGCTTTCTTT. Translation: CASSRGMGTEAFF.

The chain links TRBV5-1 to TRBJ2-5; 10 bases are a match to TRBD2. The germline V gene encodes CDR1 SGHRS and CDR2 YFSETQ. The CDR3 runs to 14 residues. Losses at the gene ends were 7 bases for V and 1 base for J; bases not matched to a gene: 4. CDR3 region: CASQLAGTQETQYF. CDR3 bases: TGCGCCAGCCAACTAGCGGGAACCCAAGAGACCCAGTACTTC.